Following are 11 T cell receptor beta chains from one sample sequenced in a study of blood T cells in healthy people across ages. Primers used in a second PCR of about 6 to 12 cycles were a sample-barcoded 5' primer and a J-beta primer mix. TCRdb reprocessed the 5' RACE reads with MiXCR, giving one entry per CDR3 protein. The sample has almost 800,000 distinct CDR3 sequences, 58% seen once. The sequenced sample was blood. All receptors derive from a man younger than 40 in good health.

The gene calls are TRBV15 and TRBJ2-7; 7 nucleotides align to TRBD1. The ends lost 1 base at V and 4 bases at J; junction bases unmatched: 7. Germline assignment: CDR1 LNHNV and CDR2 YYDKDF (reference sequence). This CDR3 has 15 amino acids. The CDR3 sequence: CATSRGRGSRYEQYF. As DNA, the CDR3 is TGTGCCACCAGCAGAGGCAGGGGGTCCCGTTACGAGCAGTACTTC. Drawing the rest from reference TRBV15 and TRBJ2-7, the complete variable domain is DAMVIQNPRYQVTQFGKPVTLSCSQTLNHNVMYWYQQKSSQAPKLLFHYYDKDFNNEADTPDNFQSRRPNTSFCFLDIRSPGLGDTAMYLCATSRGRGSRYEQYFGPGTRLTVT.

This clonotype was seen a handful of times. The chain carries TRBV9 and TRBJ2-5, with no clear D. The CDR3 runs 15 residues. Germline CDR1 is SGDLS and CDR2 is YYNGEE. V was shortened by 4 bases and J by 2 bases, with 15 bases between the two germline ends. Written as DNA, the CDR3 is TGTGCCAGCAGCATTCAAGCTGGCTGGCAAGAGACCCAGTACTTC. This gives the protein CASSIQAGWQETQYF.

The chain uses TRBV7-9 and TRBJ2-7; TRBD1 is a possible D gene (5 bases). V lost 6 bases and J lost 0, with 15 bases in between. CDR1 is SEHNR, CDR2 FQNEAQ, per germline (reference sequence). The CDR3 loop spans 15 amino acids. CDR3 loop: CASSSNPGPSYEQYF. DNA for the CDR3: TGTGCCAGCAGTTCTAATCCAGGGCCCTCCTACGAGCAGTACTTC.

The rearrangement links TRBV6-2 or TRBV6-3 to TRBJ2-1, with D perhaps TRBD2 (5 bases). The CDR3 runs 16 residues. Germline CDR1 is MNHEY and CDR2 is SVGEGT. Trimming removed 2 bases from V and 6 bases from J, with 17 bases in between. CDR3 region: CASSYVRGYGSNEQFF. CDR3 in DNA: TGTGCCAGCAGTTACGTTCGAGGGTACGGTTCCAATGAGCAGTTCTTC.

V and J are TRBV7-9 and TRBJ2-3, with a tentative D call TRBD1 (5 bases). The CDR3 runs to 15 residues. Germline V CDR1 and CDR2: SEHNR, FQNEAQ (reference sequence). Between the trimmed V and J ends, which lost 2 bases and 1 base, there was a span of 10 bases. CDR3 residues: CASSLPAGRTDTQYF. The DNA of the CDR3 is TGTGCCAGCAGCTTACCGGCAGGGCGCACAGATACGCAGTATTTT. The full variable domain, with the rest looked up from reference TRBV7-9 and TRBJ2-3, is DTGVSQNPRHKITKRGQNVTFRCDPISEHNRLYWYRQTLGQGPEFLTYFQNEAQLEKSRLLSDRFSAERPKGSFSTLEIQRTEQGDSAMYLCASSLPAGRTDTQYFGPGTRLTVL.

CDR3 loop: CSVGPRGDTQYF. As DNA, the CDR3 is TGCAGCGTCGGACCTAGAGGAGATACGCAGTATTTT. The chain uses TRBV29-1 and TRBJ2-3; D is undetermined. With 6 bases removed from V and 5 bases from J, the gap between germline ends came to 12 bases. The CDR3 has 12 residues. Germline values: CDR1 SQVTM, CDR2 ANQGSEA.

This clonotype has a handful of counts. The CDR3, as DNA: TGCAGCGTCACAGTGGCGCTGGGTGAAAAACTGTTTTTT. Translated, it gives CSVTVALGEKLFF. This chain joins TRBV29-1 and TRBJ1-4, with D uncertain. Germline values: CDR1 SQVTM, CDR2 ANQGSEA. CDR3 size: 13 residues. Trimming removed 6 bases from V and 7 bases from J, with 15 bases in between.

This sequence joins TRBV5-1 and TRBJ2-5; weak D call: TRBD2 (6 bases). The DNA matches TRBJ2-7 better at its end, which makes the J call doubtful. CDR3 length equals 18 residues. CDR1 SGHRS and CDR2 YFSETQ come from the germline V gene. The CDR3 bases are TGCGCCAGCAGCCCGGATCTTTCTCGGGAGCCCTCGTGGGCCGAGCAGTACTTC. Residues: CASSPDLSREPSWAEQYF.

The J gene is TRBJ2-7, the V gene TRBV12-3 or TRBV12-4; possible D gene TRBD2, 7 bases. The length of the CDR3 is 14 residues. Trimming took 6 bases from V and 5 from J, leaving 17 bases between them. The CDR3 protein is CASRRGLRGNEQYF. The CDR3 DNA follows: TGTGCCAGCAGGCGGGGGCTGCGGGGGAACGAGCAGTACTTC.

The V and J genes are TRBV20-1 and TRBJ1-4, with D possibly TRBD1 on 5 matching bases. The germline V gene has CDR1 DFQATT and CDR2 SNEGSKA (reference sequence). CDR3 size: 13 residues. The CDR3 loop reads CALPGPSNEKLFF. CDR3 coding DNA: TGCGCCCTCCCGGGACCGTCGAATGAAAAACTGTTTTTT.

This clonotype turned up a few times. The chain joins TRBV5-1 to TRBJ2-1, with no clear D. The CDR3 contains 14 residues. The V and J ends lost 0 bases and 8 bases respectively, with 12 bases between them. The germline V gene encodes CDR1 SGHRS and CDR2 YFSETQ. The CDR3 region has the DNA TGCGCCAGCAGCTTGGTGCGCTCTGGGGATGAGCAGTTCTTC. Encoded protein: CASSLVRSGDEQFF.